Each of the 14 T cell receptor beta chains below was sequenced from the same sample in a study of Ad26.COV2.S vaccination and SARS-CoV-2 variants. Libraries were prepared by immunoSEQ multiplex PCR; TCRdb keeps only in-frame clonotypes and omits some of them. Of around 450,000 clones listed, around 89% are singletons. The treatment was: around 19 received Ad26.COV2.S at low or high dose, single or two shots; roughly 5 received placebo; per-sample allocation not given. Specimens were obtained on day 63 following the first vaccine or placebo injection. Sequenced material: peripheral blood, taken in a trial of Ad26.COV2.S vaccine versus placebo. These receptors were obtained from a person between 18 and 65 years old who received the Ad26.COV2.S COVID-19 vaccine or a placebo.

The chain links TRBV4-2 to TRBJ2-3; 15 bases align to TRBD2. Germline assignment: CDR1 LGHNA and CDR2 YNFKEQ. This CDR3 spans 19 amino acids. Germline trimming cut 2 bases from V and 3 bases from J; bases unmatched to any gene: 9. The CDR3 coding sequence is TGTGCCAGCAGCCAAAAAGGACTAGCGGGAGGGGGTAGAACAGATACGCAGTATTTT. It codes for CASSQKGLAGGGRTDTQYF.

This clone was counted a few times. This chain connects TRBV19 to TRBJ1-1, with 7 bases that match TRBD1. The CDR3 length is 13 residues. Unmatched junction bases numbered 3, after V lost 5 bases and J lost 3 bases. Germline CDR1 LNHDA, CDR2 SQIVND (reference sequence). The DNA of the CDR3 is TGTGCCAGTAGTGGACAGGTGGACACTGAAGCTTTCTTT. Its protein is CASSGQVDTEAFF.

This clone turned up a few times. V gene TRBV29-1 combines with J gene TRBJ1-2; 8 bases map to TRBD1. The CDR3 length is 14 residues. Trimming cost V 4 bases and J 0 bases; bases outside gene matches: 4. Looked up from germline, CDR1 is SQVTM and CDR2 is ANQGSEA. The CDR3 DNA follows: TGCAGCGTTGTGGACAGGGAAGCTAACTATGGCTACACCTTC. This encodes CSVVDREANYGYTF. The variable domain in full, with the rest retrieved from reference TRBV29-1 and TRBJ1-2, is SAVISQKPSRDICQRGTSLTIQCQVDSQVTMMFWYRQQPGQSLTLIATANQGSEATYESGFVIDKFPISRPNLTFSTLTVSNMSPEDSSIYLCSVVDREANYGYTFGSGTRLTVV.

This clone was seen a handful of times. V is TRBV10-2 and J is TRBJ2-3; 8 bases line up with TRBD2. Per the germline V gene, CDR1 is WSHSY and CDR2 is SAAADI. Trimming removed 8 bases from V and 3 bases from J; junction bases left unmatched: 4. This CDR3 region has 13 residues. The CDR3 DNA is TGCGCCAGCGGTGGCGGGAGGACAGATACGCAGTATTTT. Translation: CASGGGRTDTQYF.

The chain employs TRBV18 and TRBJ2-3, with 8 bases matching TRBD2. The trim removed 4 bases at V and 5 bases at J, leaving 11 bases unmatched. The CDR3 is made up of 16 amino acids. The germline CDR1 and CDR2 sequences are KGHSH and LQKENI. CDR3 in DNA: TGTGCCAGCTCACTGCAGAAAGCGGGAGTCGGAGATACGCAGTATTTT. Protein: CASSLQKAGVGDTQYF.

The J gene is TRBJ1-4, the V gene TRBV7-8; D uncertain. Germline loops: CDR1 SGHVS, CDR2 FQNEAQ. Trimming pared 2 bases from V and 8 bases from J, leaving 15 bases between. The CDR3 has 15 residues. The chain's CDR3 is CASSLSGPRGEKLFF. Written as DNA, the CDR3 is TGTGCCAGCAGCTTAAGTGGACCCCGAGGAGAAAAACTGTTTTTT.

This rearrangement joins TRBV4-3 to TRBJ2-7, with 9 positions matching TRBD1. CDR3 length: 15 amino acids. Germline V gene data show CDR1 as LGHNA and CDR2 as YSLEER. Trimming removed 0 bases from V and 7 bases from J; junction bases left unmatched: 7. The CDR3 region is CASSQEWGQGREQYF. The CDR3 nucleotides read TGCGCCAGCAGCCAAGAGTGGGGACAGGGACGGGAGCAGTACTTC.

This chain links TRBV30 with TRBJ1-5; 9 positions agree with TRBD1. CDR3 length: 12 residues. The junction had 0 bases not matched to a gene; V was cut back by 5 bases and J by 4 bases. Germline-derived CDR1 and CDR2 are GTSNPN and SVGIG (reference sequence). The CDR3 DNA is TGTGCCTGGGGACAGGGGAATCAGCCCCAGCATTTT. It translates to CAWGQGNQPQHF.

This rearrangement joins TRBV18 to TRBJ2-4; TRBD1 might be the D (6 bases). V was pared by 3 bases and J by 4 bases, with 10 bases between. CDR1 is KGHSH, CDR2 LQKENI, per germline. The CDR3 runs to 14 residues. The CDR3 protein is CASSPPGAKNIQYF. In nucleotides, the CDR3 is TGTGCCAGCTCACCCCCAGGGGCTAAAAACATTCAGTACTTC. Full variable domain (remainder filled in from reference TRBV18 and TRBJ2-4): NAGVMQNPRHLVRRRGQEARLRCSPMKGHSHVYWYRQLPEEGLKFMVYLQKENIIDESGMPKERFSAEFPKEGPSILRIQQVVRGDSAAYFCASSPPGAKNIQYFGAGTRLSVL.

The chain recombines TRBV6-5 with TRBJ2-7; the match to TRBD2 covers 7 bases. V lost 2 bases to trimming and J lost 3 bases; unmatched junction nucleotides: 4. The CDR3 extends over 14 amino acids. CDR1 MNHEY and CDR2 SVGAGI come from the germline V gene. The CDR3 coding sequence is TGTGCCAGCAGTTACCTTGCGGGAGACTACGAGCAGTACTTC. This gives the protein CASSYLAGDYEQYF.

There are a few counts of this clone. The CDR3 region has the DNA TGTGCCAGCTCACCCTCGACAGGGGTCAACACTGAAGCTTTCTTT. It is translated as CASSPSTGVNTEAFF. This chain joins TRBV18 and TRBJ1-1, with TRBD1 matching 8 bases. This CDR3 is 15 amino acids long. The germline V gene has CDR1 KGHSH and CDR2 LQKENI. Trimming cost V 3 bases and J 2 bases; bases outside gene matches: 5. Based on the CDR3 plus reference TRBV18 and TRBJ1-1, the full variable domain is NAGVMQNPRHLVRRRGQEARLRCSPMKGHSHVYWYRQLPEEGLKFMVYLQKENIIDESGMPKERFSAEFPKEGPSILRIQQVVRGDSAAYFCASSPSTGVNTEAFFGQGTRLTVV.

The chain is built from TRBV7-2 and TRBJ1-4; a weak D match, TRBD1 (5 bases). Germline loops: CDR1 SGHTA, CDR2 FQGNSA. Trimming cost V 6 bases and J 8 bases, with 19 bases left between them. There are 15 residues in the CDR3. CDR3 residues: CASRPGRTSSEKLFF. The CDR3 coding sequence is TGTGCCAGCAGACCTGGGAGGACATCTTCCGAAAAACTGTTTTTT.

The CDR3 protein is CASCGGSYEQYF. In nucleotides, the CDR3 is TGTGCCAGCTGTGGGGGGTCCTACGAGCAGTACTTC. The chain carries TRBV6-6 and TRBJ2-7; weak D call: TRBD2 (6 bases). Per germline, CDR1 MNHNY and CDR2 SVGAGI (reference sequence). The CDR3 totals 12 residues. Trimming left V 8 bases short and J 1 base short, with 9 bases between.

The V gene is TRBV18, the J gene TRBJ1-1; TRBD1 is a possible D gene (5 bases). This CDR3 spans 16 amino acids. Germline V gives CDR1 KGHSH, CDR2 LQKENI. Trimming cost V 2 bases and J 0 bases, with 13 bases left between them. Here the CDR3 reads CASSPEQVGVNTEAFF. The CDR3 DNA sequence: TGTGCCAGCTCACCAGAACAGGTCGGCGTGAACACTGAAGCTTTCTTT.